Below are 8 T cell receptor beta chains sequenced from a single sample in a study of blood T cell repertoires in COVID-19. The repertoire was sequenced with immunoSEQ multiplex PCR; TCRdb's copy has only in-frame clones and lacks some. Found here are some 250,000 clones, 88% of them singletons; the top ten hold 0.65% to 0.95%. Sequencing was carried out using peripheral blood. Every receptor here comes from a woman in her 30s with acute or convalescent COVID-19.

The chain employs TRBV5-1 and TRBJ1-2, with D unclear. V lost 1 base and J lost 6, with 19 bases in between. CDR3 length equals 16 residues. In germline, CDR1 is SGHRS, CDR2 YFSETQ. The CDR3 DNA reads TGCGCCAGCAGCTTGTCTCTGAGGGTAGACGGGGATGGCTACACCTTC. This encodes CASSLSLRVDGDGYTF.

The chain recombines TRBV19 with TRBJ1-5; D unclear. The germline CDR1 and CDR2 sequences are LNHDA and SQIVND (reference sequence). The V end lost 3 bases, the J end lost 1 base, and 13 bases lay between the germline ends. This CDR3 is built from 16 residues. CDR3: CASSIGESLSNQPQHF. The DNA for the CDR3 is TGTGCCAGTAGTATCGGGGAATCTCTAAGCAATCAGCCCCAGCATTTT.

The V call is TRBV10-3, the J call TRBJ2-3; 9 bases match TRBD2. The trim removed 5 bases at V and 6 bases at J, leaving 12 bases unmatched. CDR1 is ENHRY and CDR2 is SYGVKD in the germline V gene. The CDR3 runs to 16 residues. The DNA of the CDR3 is TGTGCCATCAGTAGGTCCCGCGGGAGGGCCGAGGATACGCAGTATTTT. Translating it yields CAISRSRGRAEDTQYF.

The genes are TRBV10-2 and TRBJ1-2; 8 positions match TRBD1. This CDR3 spans 15 amino acids. Germline V CDR1 and CDR2: WSHSY, SAAADI. V shed 7 bases, J shed 0 bases, and the junction held 7 bases outside the gene matches. This CDR3 is CASTRGTGANYGYTF. Written as DNA, the CDR3 is TGCGCCAGCACCCGGGGGACAGGAGCTAACTATGGCTACACCTTC.

The rearrangement links TRBV9 to TRBJ1-4; D gene uncertain. In germline, CDR1 is SGDLS, CDR2 YYNGEE. The CDR3 is 17 amino acids. V shed 0 bases and J shed 3 bases, with 15 bases lying between them. The CDR3 here is CASSVGSGKVPNEKLFF. The CDR3 region has the DNA TGTGCCAGCAGCGTAGGGTCCGGGAAGGTGCCTAATGAAAAACTGTTTTTT.

Here the CDR3 reads CASSKDREIYEQYF. Written as DNA, the CDR3 is TGTGCCAGCAGCAAGGACAGGGAAATTTACGAGCAGTACTTC. V usage is TRBV21-1 and J usage is TRBJ2-7; the listed D gene, TRBD1, was not tested against the DNA. TRBV21-1 is tagged as a pseudogene. This CDR3 has 14 residues.

The genes are TRBV28 and TRBJ1-5; 9 bases match TRBD1. The length of the CDR3 is 17 residues. CDR1 is MDHEN, CDR2 SYDVKM, per germline. The V and J ends lost 5 bases and 6 bases, in that order; junction bases with no gene match: 14. As DNA, the CDR3 is TGTGCCAGCAGTCAAGGGACAGGGCTCAACGGGGTTCAGCCCCAGCATTTT. Protein: CASSQGTGLNGVQPQHF.

J is TRBJ2-2 and V is TRBV7-9; tentatively, D is TRBD2 (5 bases). The ends were cut back, 5 bases at V and 6 bases at J, with 7 bases in the middle. The CDR3 covers 12 residues. Germline assignment: CDR1 SEHNR and CDR2 FQNEAQ (reference sequence). Written as DNA, the CDR3 is TGTGCCAGCAGCATACTAGCCGGGGAGCTGTTTTTT. It yields the protein CASSILAGELFF.